The present TCR beta chain was sequenced within a study of blood T cell repertoires in COVID-19. Study as a whole: Sites across the United States, Italy and Spain contributed samples from acute and convalescent COVID-19. PBMCs, B-cell-depleted T cells, or T cells were the source of the cDNA or gDNA that made up the material.

Seattle enrolled patients during active infection and tracked them longitudinally. Germline assignment: CDR1 SGHTA and CDR2 FQGNSA. V lost 5 bases and J lost 10; bases outside the gene matches: 2. The CDR3 contains 11 residues. Original handling: It was from reference gene primer amplification that nucleated cell counts were estimated. Clones were sequenced by immunoSEQ multiplex PCR, and TCRdb holds only the in-frame ones, with some missing. V, J and clone size are those of that table, while D and trimming were read from the DNA. This table holds more than 200,000 clones, about 88% found once. The receptor's source is a woman aged 55-70 years with COVID-19, enrolled during active disease. V and J are TRBV7-2 and TRBJ1-1; 9 positions match TRBD1. Source material: peripheral blood. The CDR3 DNA follows: TGTGCCAGCAGCACAGGGGGCCGAGCTTTCTTT. This encodes CASSTGGRAFF.